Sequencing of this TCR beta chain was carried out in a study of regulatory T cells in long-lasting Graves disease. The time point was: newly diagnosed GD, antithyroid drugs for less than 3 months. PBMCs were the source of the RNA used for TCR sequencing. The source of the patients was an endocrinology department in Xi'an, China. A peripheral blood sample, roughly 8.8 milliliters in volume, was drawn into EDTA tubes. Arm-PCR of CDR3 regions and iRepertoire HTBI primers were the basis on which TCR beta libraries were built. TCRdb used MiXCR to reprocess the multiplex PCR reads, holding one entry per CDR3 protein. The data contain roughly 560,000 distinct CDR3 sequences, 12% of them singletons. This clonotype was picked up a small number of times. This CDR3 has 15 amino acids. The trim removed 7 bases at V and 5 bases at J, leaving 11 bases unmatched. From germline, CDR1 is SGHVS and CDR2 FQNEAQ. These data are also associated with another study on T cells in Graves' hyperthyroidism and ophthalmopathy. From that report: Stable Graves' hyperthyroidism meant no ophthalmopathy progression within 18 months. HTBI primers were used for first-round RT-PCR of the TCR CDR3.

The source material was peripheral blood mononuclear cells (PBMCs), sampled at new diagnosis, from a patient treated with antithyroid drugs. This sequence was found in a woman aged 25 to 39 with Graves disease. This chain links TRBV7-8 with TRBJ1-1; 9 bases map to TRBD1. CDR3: CASTRAGTGTTEAFF. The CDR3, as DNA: TGTGCCAGCACCCGGGCCGGGACAGGGACGACTGAAGCTTTCTTT. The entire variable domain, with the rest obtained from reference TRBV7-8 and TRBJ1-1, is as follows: GAGVSQSPRYKVAKRGQDVALRCDPISGHVSLFWYQQALGQGPEFLTYFQNEAQLDKSGLPSDRFFAERPEGSVSTLKIQRTQQEDSAVYLCASTRAGTGTTEAFFGQGTRLTVV.